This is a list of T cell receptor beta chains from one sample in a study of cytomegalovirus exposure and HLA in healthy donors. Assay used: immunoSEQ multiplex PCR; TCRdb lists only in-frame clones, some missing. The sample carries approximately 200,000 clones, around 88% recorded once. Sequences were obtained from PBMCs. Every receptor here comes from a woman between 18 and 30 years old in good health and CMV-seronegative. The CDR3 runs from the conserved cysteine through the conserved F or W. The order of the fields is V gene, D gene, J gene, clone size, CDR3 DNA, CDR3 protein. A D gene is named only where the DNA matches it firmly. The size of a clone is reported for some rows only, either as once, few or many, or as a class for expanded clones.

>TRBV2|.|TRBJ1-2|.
TGTGCCAGCAGTGAACGGAGGAACTATGGCTACACCTTC
CASSERRNYGYTF
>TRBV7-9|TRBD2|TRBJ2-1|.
TGTGCCAGCAGCTCACAATCCAGGACTAGCGGGAGTTCTCAGTTCTTC
CASSSQSRTSGSSQFF
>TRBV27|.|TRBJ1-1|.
TGTGCCAGCAGTTTATACGGGGGAAGGGAAATGAACACTGAAGCTTTCTTT
CASSLYGGREMNTEAFF
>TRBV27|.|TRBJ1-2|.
TGTGCCAGCAGTTTGTCAGAGGGCGCCGTAGGACTATTTGGCTACACCTTC
CASSLSEGAVGLFGYTF
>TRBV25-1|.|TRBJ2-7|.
TGTGCCAGCAGTTGGGCGGGCTCCTACGAGCAGTACTTC
CASSWAGSYEQYF
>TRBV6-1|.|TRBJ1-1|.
TGTGCCAGCAGTGAATATGAAGCTTTCTTT
CASSEYEAFF
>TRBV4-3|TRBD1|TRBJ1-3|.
TGCGCCAGCAGCCAAGACATGGGGACAGGAATCACTGGAAACACCATATATTTT
CASSQDMGTGITGNTIYF
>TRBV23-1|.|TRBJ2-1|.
TGCGCCAGCAGTCAAGGGGCCCCCTACAATGAGCAGTTCTTC
CASSQGAPYNEQFF
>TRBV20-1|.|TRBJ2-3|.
TGCAGTGCTAGCCCTAGGGATACGCAGTATTTT
CSASPRDTQYF
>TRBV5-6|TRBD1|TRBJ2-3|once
TGTGCCAGCAGCGGGGGACAGTTCCTAAGCACAGATACGCAGTATTTT
CASSGGQFLSTDTQYF
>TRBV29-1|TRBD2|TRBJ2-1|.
TGCAGCGTTTCCGGGACTAGCGGCTACAATGAGCAGTTCTTC
CSVSGTSGYNEQFF
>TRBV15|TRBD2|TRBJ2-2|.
TGTGCCACCAGCAGAGAGGGGACTAGCGGGAGCCCCACCGGGGAGCTGTTTTTT
CATSREGTSGSPTGELFF
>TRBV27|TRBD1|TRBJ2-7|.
TGTGCCAGCAGTTTAACAGGGGGCCTAGCAGAGTGGGAGCAGTACTTC
CASSLTGGLAEWEQYF
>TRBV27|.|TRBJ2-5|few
TGTGCCAGCGCCCTGGGGAGATCCCAGTACTTC
CASALGRSQYF
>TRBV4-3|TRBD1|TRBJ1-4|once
TGCGCCAGCAGCCCCGGAGGGGCAGGGGGTAATGAAAAACTGTTTTTT
CASSPGGAGGNEKLFF
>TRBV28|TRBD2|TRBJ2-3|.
TGTGCCAGCACTCCTCGGGCTAGCGGCGCAGATACGCAGTATTTT
CASTPRASGADTQYF
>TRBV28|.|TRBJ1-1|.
TGTGCCACCGGGGGACTGGGAACTGAAGCTTTCTTT
CATGGLGTEAFF
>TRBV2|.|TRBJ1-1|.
TGTGCCAGCAGTGGTCGGGGAATCGCCGAAGCTTTCTTT
CASSGRGIAEAFF
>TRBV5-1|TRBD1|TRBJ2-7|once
TGCGCCAGCAGCTTGGGATGGGGACAGGGTACCTACGAGCAGTACTTC
CASSLGWGQGTYEQYF
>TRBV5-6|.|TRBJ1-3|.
TGTGCCAGCAGCTCCCTCCCACGGGGTGCTGGAAACACCATATATTTT
CASSSLPRGAGNTIYF